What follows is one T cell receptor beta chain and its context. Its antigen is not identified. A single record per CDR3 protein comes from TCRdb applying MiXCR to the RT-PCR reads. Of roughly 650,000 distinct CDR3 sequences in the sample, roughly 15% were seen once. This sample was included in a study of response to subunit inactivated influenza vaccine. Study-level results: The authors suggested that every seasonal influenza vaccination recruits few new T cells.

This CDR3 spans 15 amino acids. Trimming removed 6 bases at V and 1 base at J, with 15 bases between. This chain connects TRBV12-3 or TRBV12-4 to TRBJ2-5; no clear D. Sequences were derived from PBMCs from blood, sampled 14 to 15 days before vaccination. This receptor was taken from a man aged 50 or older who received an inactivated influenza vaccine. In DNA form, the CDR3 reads TGTGCCAGCAGCTCTCGGGCGACTTCCCAAGAGACCCAGTACTTC. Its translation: CASSSRATSQETQYF.